This entry lists 16 T cell receptor beta chains sequenced from one sample in a study of Graves' ophthalmopathy and Graves' hyperthyroidism. Scientists amplified the TCR beta CDR3 regions from RNA transcripts. Amplification began with first-round RT-PCR using HTBI primers, then second-round multiplex PCR was performed. MiXCR, run by TCRdb on the multiplex PCR reads, gives a single entry per CDR3 protein. Here the sample spans 300,000 to 400,000 distinct CDR3 sequences, roughly 15% being singletons. The sample comprised peripheral blood. The source of these receptors is an adult woman with stable Graves' hyperthyroidism.

The J gene is TRBJ2-2, the V gene TRBV6-1; TRBD1 is a possible D gene (5 bases). The V gene lost 1 base and the J gene lost 6 bases, with 9 bases spanning the gap. CDR1 is MNHNS and CDR2 is SASEGT in the germline V gene. The CDR3 contains 14 residues. CDR3 amino acids: CASSEVQGSGELFF. CDR3 nucleotide sequence: TGTGCCAGCAGTGAAGTGCAGGGTTCCGGGGAGCTGTTTTTT.

This clonotype was observed a handful of times. V gene TRBV6-5 combines with J gene TRBJ1-2, with TRBD1 as a possible D gene (5 bases). Germline CDR1 and CDR2: MNHEY and SVGAGI. V was clipped by 3 bases and J by 4 bases, with 18 bases between them. The CDR3 is made up of 16 amino acids. The CDR3 DNA reads as TGTGCCAGCAGTTATAATAGGGCAGGGTCTGGCTATGGCTACACCTTC. Translation: CASSYNRAGSGYGYTF.

This clonotype showed up many times. The chain has TRBV12-3 or TRBV12-4 and TRBJ1-1; D is perhaps TRBD1 (6 bases). CDR3 length equals 12 residues. Trimming removed 6 bases at V and 7 bases at J, with 12 bases between. In DNA, the CDR3 is TGTGCCAGCAGCTCGGGGACATTTGAAGCTTTCTTT. Amino acids: CASSSGTFEAFF.

The rearrangement joins TRBV28 to TRBJ2-2; 9 bases agree with TRBD1. CDR3 length: 15 amino acids. The V gene's germline CDR1 is MDHEN and CDR2 SYDVKM. With V trimmed by 6 bases and J by 6 bases, 8 bases remained unmatched. The CDR3 reads CASRMTGGRSGELFF. CDR3 in DNA: TGTGCCAGCAGGATGACAGGGGGTCGATCCGGGGAGCTGTTTTTT.

This clonotype was seen repeatedly, ten times or more. The chain is built from TRBV10-2 and TRBJ2-7, with D maybe TRBD1 (5 bases). Germline values: CDR1 WSHSY, CDR2 SAAADI. The CDR3 runs 13 residues. Between the trimmed V and J ends, which lost 6 bases and 3 bases, there was a span of 12 bases. Written as DNA, the CDR3 is TGCGCCAGCAGACAGGCGCGCATCTACGAGCAGTACTTC. It codes for CASRQARIYEQYF.

This clonotype was counted at least ten times. V usage is TRBV6-2 or TRBV6-3 and J usage is TRBJ2-7, with 9 bases lining up with TRBD2. Germline lookup yields CDR1 MNHEY and CDR2 SVGEGT. The CDR3 has 16 amino acids. The V gene end was trimmed by 3 bases and the J gene end by 3 bases; junction bases not matched to a gene: 9. CDR3 nucleotide sequence: TGTGCCAGCAGTTATGATAGCGGGAGACTTGACTACGAGCAGTACTTC. Amino acid sequence: CASSYDSGRLDYEQYF.

This clonotype has a count of ten or more. The gene calls are TRBV4-1 and TRBJ1-1, with D tentatively TRBD1 (5 bases). V lost 4 bases and J lost 4, with 10 bases in between. There are 13 residues in the CDR3. The germline gives CDR1 MGHRA, CDR2 YSYEKL. CDR3 DNA sequence: TGCGCCAGCAGCCCGGGCGGGACCACTGAAGCTTTCTTT. Amino acids: CASSPGGTTEAFF.

V is TRBV6-1 and J is TRBJ1-3; D possibly corresponds to TRBD1 (5 bases). The CDR3 loop spans 12 amino acids. V was pared by 11 bases and J by 3 bases, with 11 bases between. The germline CDR1 and CDR2 sequences are MNHNS and SASEGT. The CDR3: CAFGDLGNTIYF. The DNA for the CDR3 is TGTGCCTTCGGGGACCTTGGAAACACCATATATTTT.

The rearrangement links TRBV11-2 to TRBJ1-3; 7 positions match TRBD1. The CDR3 totals 18 residues. The V gene end was trimmed by 1 base and the J gene end by 0 bases; junction bases not matched to a gene: 9. Looked up from germline, CDR1 is SGHAT and CDR2 is FQNNGV. Written as DNA, the CDR3 is TGTGCCAGCAGCTTAGTGGGACAGCGACGCTCCTCTGGAAACACCATATATTTT. Its translation is CASSLVGQRRSSGNTIYF.

The sample holds a few counts of this clonotype. The DNA for the CDR3 is TGTGCCTGGAGTGTCGGCGGTGAACACACCTTC. Translation: CAWSVGGEHTF. The gene calls are TRBV30 and TRBJ1-2, with D hard to call. The germline V gene encodes CDR1 GTSNPN and CDR2 SVGIG (reference sequence). This CDR3 comprises 11 residues. Trimming pared 0 bases from V and 12 bases from J, leaving 11 bases between.

There are many counts of this clonotype. The chain couples TRBV20-1 to TRBJ2-7; 9 bases are a match to TRBD2. V shed 6 bases, J shed 1 base, and the junction held 4 bases outside the gene matches. The CDR3 consists of 13 residues. Per germline, CDR1 DFQATT and CDR2 SNEGSKA (reference sequence). This CDR3 is CSAPTSGSYEQYF. CDR3 DNA: TGCAGTGCGCCCACTAGCGGGTCCTACGAGCAGTACTTC.

This clonotype was picked up many times. The chain carries TRBV6-5 and TRBJ2-5; 7 nucleotides agree with TRBD2. J was trimmed by 5 bases and V by 2 bases; bases with no gene match: 8. The germline CDR1 and CDR2 sequences are MNHEY and SVGAGI. This CDR3 has 15 amino acids. CDR3 coding DNA: TGTGCCAGCAGTTACACGATCGGACTAGTTGAGACCCAGTACTTC. Translated: CASSYTIGLVETQYF.

This clonotype was observed a single time. This may be a read error: a much more frequent sequence differs by one nucleotide. J is TRBJ2-5 and V is TRBV6-7; TRBD2 might be the D (6 bases). TRBV6-7 is marked as an open reading frame, function uncertain. Trimming left V 6 bases short and J 2 bases short, with 28 bases between. There are 19 residues in the CDR3. The chain's CDR3 is CASRKSQSGEKIPQETQYF. The CDR3 nucleotides read TGTGCCAGCAGAAAGTCCCAGTCGGGGGAAAAGATACCTCAAGAGACCCAGTACTTC.

Notes on this clonotype: This sequence may be a read error, since a much larger clone differs from it by one base. This chain uses TRBV7-3 with TRBJ1-1; the match to TRBD1 covers 10 bases. CDR1 and CDR2 (germline): SGHTA, FQGTGA. The CDR3 contains 14 residues. The CDR3 coding sequence is TGTGTCAGCAGCCCAGGGACAGGGGACACTGAAGCTTTCTTT. Protein sequence: CVSSPGTGDTEAFF.

This clonotype was counted a few times. This chain connects TRBV11-2 to TRBJ2-2; 12 bases fit TRBD1. Losses at the gene ends were 5 bases for V and 6 bases for J; bases not matched to a gene: 10. Germline CDR1 and CDR2: SGHAT and FQNNGV. The CDR3 is made up of 17 amino acids. The CDR3 protein is CASSPTLGQGAAGELFF. In nucleotides, the CDR3 is TGTGCCAGCAGCCCGACACTGGGACAGGGGGCGGCCGGGGAGCTGTTTTTT.

This clonotype was observed a handful of times. This sequence joins TRBV3-1 and TRBJ2-7; 7 bases map to TRBD2. The CDR3 has 13 amino acids. The V gene's germline CDR1 is LGHDT and CDR2 YNNKEL (reference sequence). The junction had 2 bases not matched to a gene; V was cut back by 4 bases and J by 2 bases. For the CDR3, the DNA is TGTGCCAGCAGCCGTACTAGCGCCTACGAGCAGTACTTC. This translates into CASSRTSAYEQYF.